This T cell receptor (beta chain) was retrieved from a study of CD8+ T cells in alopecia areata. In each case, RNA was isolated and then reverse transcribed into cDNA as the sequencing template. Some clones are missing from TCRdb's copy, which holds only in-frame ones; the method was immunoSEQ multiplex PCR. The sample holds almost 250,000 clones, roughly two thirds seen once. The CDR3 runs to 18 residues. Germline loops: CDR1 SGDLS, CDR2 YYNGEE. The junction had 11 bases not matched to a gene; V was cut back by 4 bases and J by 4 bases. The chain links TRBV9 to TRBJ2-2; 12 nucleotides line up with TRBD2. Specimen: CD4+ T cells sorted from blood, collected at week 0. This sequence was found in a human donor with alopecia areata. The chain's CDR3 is CASSPRASGGASTGELFF. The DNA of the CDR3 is TGTGCCAGCAGCCCCCGGGCTAGCGGGGGGGCGAGCACCGGGGAGCTGTTTTTT. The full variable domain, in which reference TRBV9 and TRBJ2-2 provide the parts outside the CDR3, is DSGVTQTPKHLITATGQRVTLRCSPRSGDLSVYWYQQSLDQGLQFLIQYYNGEERAKGNILERFSAQQFPDLHSELNLSSLELGDSALYFCASSPRASGGASTGELFFGEGSRLTVL.